This TCR beta chain was captured in a study of shared clonotypes between healthy human individuals. Study information: Every donor yielded three CD4 naive, three CD4 memory, two CD8 naive and one CD8 memory plate. General study findings and limits: Estimated richness was generally greater in naive than memory subsets. Several donors held about 5% of naive CD4 clonotypes in common.

Cells designated naive CD8 were CD45RO-negative and were positively selected for CCR7, with terminally differentiated effector memory CD45RA+ cells excluded. V trimming: 0 bases; J trimming: 5 bases; junction bases outside the gene matches: 8. CDR3 size: 17 residues. From germline, CDR1 is SGHDN and CDR2 FVKESK. As for this clone: Its antigen is currently unknown.

Researchers divided each subset's genomic DNA evenly across several immunoSEQ plates. Using immunoSEQ multiplex PCR, the repertoire was profiled, and TCRdb retains in-frame clones only, with some absent. The sample shows about 870,000 clones, 80% to 95% of them seen only once. Sequences were obtained from naive CD8+ T cells sorted from blood. This clonotype was sampled from a man aged 30 to 39 in good health. The gene calls are TRBV14 and TRBJ2-1, with 9 bases that match TRBD2. DNA of the CDR3: TGTGCCAGCAGCCAAGATCTCGGGCTAGCGGGAAACAATGAGCAGTTCTTC. Translated: CASSQDLGLAGNNEQFF.